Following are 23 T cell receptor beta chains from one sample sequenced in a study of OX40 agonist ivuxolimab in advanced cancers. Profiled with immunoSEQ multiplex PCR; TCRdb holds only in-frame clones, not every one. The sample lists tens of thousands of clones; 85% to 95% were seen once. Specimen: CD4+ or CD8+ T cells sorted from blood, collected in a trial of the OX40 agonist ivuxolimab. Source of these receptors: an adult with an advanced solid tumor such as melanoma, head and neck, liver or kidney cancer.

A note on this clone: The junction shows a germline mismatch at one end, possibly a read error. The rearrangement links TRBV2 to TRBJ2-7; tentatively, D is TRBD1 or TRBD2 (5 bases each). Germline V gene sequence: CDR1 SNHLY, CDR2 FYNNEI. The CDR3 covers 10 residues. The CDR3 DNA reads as TGTGCCAGCACGGGGCACGCTCCCAGTTTC. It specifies CASTGHAPSF.

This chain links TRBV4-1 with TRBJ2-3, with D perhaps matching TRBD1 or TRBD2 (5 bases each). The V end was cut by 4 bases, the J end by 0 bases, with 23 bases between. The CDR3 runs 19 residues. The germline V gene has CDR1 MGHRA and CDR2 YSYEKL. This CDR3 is CASSPIFGIDRPSTDTQYF. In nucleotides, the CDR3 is TGCGCCAGCAGCCCAATATTCGGGATTGACAGACCTAGCACAGATACGCAGTATTTT.

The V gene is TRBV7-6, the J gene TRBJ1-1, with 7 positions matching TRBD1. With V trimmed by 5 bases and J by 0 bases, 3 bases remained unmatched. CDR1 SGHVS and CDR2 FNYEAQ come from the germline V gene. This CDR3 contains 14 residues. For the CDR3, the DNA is TGTGCCAGCAGCCCTGGGACAGTGAACACTGAAGCTTTCTTT. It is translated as CASSPGTVNTEAFF.

The CDR3 DNA is TGTGCCAGCAGTAAGACTAGCGGATACAATGAGCAGTTCTTC. Translation gives CASSKTSGYNEQFF. The chain recombines TRBV6-1 with TRBJ2-1, with 9 bases that match TRBD2. The J segment lost 4 bases and the V segment lost 5 bases, leaving 3 bases of the junction unmatched. Germline-derived CDR1 and CDR2 are MNHNS and SASEGT. The CDR3 has 14 residues.

The CDR3 nucleotides read TGTGCCAGCAGCCCCTTTACGGGGGGCTCCTACAATGAGCAGTTCTTC. It specifies CASSPFTGGSYNEQFF. This chain connects TRBV11-3 to TRBJ2-1; 7 bases match TRBD2. V lost 5 bases, J lost 0 bases, and 7 bases stayed unmatched. This CDR3 region has 16 residues. Germline V gene data show CDR1 as SGHNT and CDR2 as YENEEA.

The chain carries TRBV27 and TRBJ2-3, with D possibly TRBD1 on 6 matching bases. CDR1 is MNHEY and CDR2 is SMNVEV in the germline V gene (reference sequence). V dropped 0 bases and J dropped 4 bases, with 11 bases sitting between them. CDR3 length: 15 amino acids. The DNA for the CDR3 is TGTGCCAGCAGTTTATCACAGGGCATCCCAGATACGCAGTATTTT. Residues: CASSLSQGIPDTQYF.

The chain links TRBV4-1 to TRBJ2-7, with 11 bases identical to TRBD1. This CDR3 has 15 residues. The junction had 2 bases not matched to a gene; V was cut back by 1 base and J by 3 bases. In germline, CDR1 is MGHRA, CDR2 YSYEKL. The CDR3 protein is CASSQGGTGGYEQYF. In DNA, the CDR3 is TGCGCCAGCAGCCAAGGTGGGACAGGGGGCTACGAGCAGTACTTC.

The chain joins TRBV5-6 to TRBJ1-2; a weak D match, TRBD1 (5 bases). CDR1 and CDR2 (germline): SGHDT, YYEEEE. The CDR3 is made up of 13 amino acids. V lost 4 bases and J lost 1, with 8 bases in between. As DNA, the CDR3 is TGTGCCAGCAGCCGAGGGGTTAACTATGGCTACACCTTC. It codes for CASSRGVNYGYTF.

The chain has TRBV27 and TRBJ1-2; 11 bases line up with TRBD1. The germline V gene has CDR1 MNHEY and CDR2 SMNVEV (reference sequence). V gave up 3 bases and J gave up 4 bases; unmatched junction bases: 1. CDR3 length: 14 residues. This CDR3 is CASSFGQGAYGYTF. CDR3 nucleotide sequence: TGTGCCAGCAGTTTCGGACAGGGGGCCTATGGCTACACCTTC.

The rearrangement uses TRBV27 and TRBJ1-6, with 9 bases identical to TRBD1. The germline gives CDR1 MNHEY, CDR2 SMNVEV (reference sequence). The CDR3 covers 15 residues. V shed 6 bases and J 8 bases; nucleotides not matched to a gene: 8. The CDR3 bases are TGTGCCAGCAGAGCCCCGCGGACAGGGGATTCACCCCTCCACTTT. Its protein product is CASRAPRTGDSPLHF.

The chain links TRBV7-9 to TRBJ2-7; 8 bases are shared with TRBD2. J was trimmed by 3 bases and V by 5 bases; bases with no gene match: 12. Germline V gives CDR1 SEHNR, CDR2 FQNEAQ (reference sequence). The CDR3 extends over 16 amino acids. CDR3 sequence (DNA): TGTGCCAGCAGCACAAGCCCGGGAGGGGGTTACTACGAGCAGTACTTC. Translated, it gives CASSTSPGGGYYEQYF.

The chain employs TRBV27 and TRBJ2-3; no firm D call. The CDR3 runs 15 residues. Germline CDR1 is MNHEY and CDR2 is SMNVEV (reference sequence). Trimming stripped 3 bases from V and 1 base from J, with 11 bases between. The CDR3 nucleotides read TGTGCCAGCAGTTTGGAAGTACGGGGCACAGATACGCAGTATTTT. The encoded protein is CASSLEVRGTDTQYF.

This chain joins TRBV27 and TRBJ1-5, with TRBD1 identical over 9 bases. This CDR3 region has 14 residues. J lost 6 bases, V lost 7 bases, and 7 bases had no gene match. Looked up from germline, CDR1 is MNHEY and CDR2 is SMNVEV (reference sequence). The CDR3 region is CASNTGGTGQPQHF. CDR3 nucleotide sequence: TGTGCCAGCAATACAGGGGGCACGGGTCAGCCCCAGCATTTT.

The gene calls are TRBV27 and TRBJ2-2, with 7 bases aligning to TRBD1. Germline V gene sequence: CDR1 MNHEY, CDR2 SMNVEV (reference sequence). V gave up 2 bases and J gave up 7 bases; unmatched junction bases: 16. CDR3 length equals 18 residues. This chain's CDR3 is CASSLRRWSGTAGGELFF. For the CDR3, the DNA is TGTGCCAGCAGTTTAAGGCGGTGGTCCGGGACAGCTGGCGGGGAGCTGTTTTTT.

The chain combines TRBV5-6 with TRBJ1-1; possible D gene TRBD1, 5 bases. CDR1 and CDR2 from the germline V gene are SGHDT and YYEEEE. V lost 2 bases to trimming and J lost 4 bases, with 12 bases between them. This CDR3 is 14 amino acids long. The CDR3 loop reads CASSFGSGGTEAFF. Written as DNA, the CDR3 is TGTGCCAGCAGCTTCGGGAGTGGGGGCACTGAAGCTTTCTTT.

This CDR3 reads CASSPRGGVYEQYF. CDR3 sequence (DNA): TGTGCCAGCAGTCCACGCGGGGGGGTCTACGAGCAGTACTTC. The chain is built from TRBV27 and TRBJ2-7; 9 bases line up with TRBD2. Germline CDR1 reads MNHEY; CDR2 reads SMNVEV (reference sequence). CDR3 length equals 14 residues. J was trimmed by 3 bases and V by 5 bases; bases with no gene match: 5.

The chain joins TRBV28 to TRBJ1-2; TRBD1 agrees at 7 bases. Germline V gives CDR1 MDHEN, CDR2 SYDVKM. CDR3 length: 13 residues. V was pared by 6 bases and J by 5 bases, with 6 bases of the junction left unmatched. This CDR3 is CASRSQGLYGYTF. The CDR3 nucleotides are TGTGCCAGCAGGTCACAGGGGCTTTATGGCTACACCTTC.

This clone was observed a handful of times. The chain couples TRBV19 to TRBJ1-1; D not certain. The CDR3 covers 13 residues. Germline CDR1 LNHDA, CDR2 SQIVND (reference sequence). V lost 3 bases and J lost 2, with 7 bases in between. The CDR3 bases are TGTGCCAGTAGTATCTTCCTTAACACTGAAGCTTTCTTT. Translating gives CASSIFLNTEAFF.

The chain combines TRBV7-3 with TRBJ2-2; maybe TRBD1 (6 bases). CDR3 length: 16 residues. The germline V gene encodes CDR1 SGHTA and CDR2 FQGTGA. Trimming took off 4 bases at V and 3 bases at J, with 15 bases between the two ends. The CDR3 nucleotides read TGTGCCAGCAGCTACTACGGACAGCCTGACACCGGGGAGCTGTTTTTT. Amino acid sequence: CASSYYGQPDTGELFF.

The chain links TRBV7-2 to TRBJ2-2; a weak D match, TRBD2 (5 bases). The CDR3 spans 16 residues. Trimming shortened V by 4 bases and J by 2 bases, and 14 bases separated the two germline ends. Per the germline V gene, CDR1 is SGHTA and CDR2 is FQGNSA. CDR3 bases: TGTGCCAGCAGCTCTGGAGGATGGGCAAACACCGGGGAGCTGTTTTTT. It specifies CASSSGGWANTGELFF.

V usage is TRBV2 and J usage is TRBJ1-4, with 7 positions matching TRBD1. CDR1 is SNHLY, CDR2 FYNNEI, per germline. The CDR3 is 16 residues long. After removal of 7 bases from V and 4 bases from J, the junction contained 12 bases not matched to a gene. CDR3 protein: CASTIGDSWDNEKLFF. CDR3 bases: TGTGCCAGCACTATCGGGGACAGCTGGGATAATGAAAAACTGTTTTTT.

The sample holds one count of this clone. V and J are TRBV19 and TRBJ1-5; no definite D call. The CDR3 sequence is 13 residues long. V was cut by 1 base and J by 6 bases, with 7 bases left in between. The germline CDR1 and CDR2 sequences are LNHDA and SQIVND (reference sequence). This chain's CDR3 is CASSIVRGQPQHF. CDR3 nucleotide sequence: TGTGCCAGTAGTATAGTACGGGGTCAGCCCCAGCATTTT.

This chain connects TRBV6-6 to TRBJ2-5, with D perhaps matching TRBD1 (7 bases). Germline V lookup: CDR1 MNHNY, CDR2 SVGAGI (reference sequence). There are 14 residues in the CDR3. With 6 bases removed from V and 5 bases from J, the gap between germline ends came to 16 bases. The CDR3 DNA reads TGTGCCAGCAGCCAGGAGGGGGCCCAGGAGACCCAGTACTTC. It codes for CASSQEGAQETQYF.